These 4 T cell receptor beta chains were all obtained from the same sample, sequenced in a study of CD8 T cells in ankylosing spondylitis. Via MiXCR, TCRdb re-called the 5' RACE reads, giving one row per CDR3 protein. The sample holds fewer than 200,000 distinct CDR3 sequences, over 15% seen once. The specimen was blood, either unsorted or a sorted T cell fraction (not recorded which). The receptors come from a male donor aged 5 to 30 with ankylosing spondylitis or in good health (not recorded which).

This clonotype was recorded many times. The gene calls are TRBV20-1 and TRBJ2-5; no clear D gene. CDR3 size: 14 residues. In germline, CDR1 is DFQATT, CDR2 SNEGSKA (reference sequence). V dropped 0 bases and J dropped 0 bases, with 8 bases sitting between them. The chain's CDR3 is CSARDGRNQETQYF. The CDR3 region has the DNA TGCAGTGCTAGAGATGGGCGAAACCAAGAGACCCAGTACTTC.

The chain joins TRBV7-6 to TRBJ2-2; the D gene is possibly TRBD1 (6 bases). V was shortened by 6 bases and J by 3 bases, with 20 bases between the two germline ends. This CDR3 has 17 amino acids. Germline V gene data show CDR1 as SGHVS and CDR2 as FNYEAQ. CDR3 DNA sequence: TGTGCCAGCAGTTTGACCTACAGGGAGAGGTACACCGGGGAGCTGTTTTTT. It yields the protein CASSLTYRERYTGELFF.

CDR3 nucleotide sequence: TGTGCCAGCAGCTTAGATGACAGGCTCGAGAACACCGGGGAGCTGTTTTTT. Translating gives CASSLDDRLENTGELFF. V and J are TRBV11-3 and TRBJ2-2, with D perhaps matching TRBD1 (6 bases). V was cut by 0 bases and J by 1 base, with 12 bases left in between. Germline CDR1 and CDR2: SGHNT and YENEEA. The CDR3 is 17 residues long.

There are many counts of this clonotype. This sequence joins TRBV15 and TRBJ1-5; D unresolved. This CDR3 has 14 residues. The V gene's germline CDR1 is LNHNV and CDR2 YYDKDF (reference sequence). Trimming stripped 3 bases from V and 3 bases from J, with 9 bases between. The DNA of the CDR3 is TGTGCCACCAGCAGCAGCGGGAACAATCAGCCCCAGCATTTT. Translation: CATSSSGNNQPQHF.